Presented here are 5 T cell receptor beta chains from one specimen sequenced in a study of cytomegalovirus exposure and HLA in healthy donors. PCR amplification relied on 60 Vbeta primers (plus 13 Jbeta primers). Sequencing used immunoSEQ multiplex PCR; TCRdb keeps in-frame clones, though not all of them. The repertoire includes about 70,000 clones, 86% of them detected once, and less than 2.5% sits in the top ten. The sequencing sample was made of PBMCs. The receptor set was obtained from a woman in her twenties or thirties in good health and CMV-seronegative.

CDR3 nucleotides: TGTGCCAGTAGAGGACAGGGGAATCAGCCCCAGCATTTT. It translates to CASRGQGNQPQHF. The chain links TRBV19 to TRBJ1-5, with 9 bases lining up with TRBD1. The CDR3 spans 13 residues. With 6 bases clipped from V and 4 bases from J, the junction kept 1 base outside the gene matches. Germline CDR1 reads LNHDA; CDR2 reads SQIVND (reference sequence). The whole variable domain, filled in from reference TRBV19 and TRBJ1-5, reads DGGITQSPKYLFRKEGQNVTLSCEQNLNHDAMYWYRQDPGQGLRLIYYSQIVNDFQKGDIAEGYSVSREKKESFPLTVTSAQKNPTAFYLCASRGQGNQPQHFGDGTRLSIL.

This clone was detected a few times. V usage is TRBV6-5 and J usage is TRBJ1-1; 7 bases align to TRBD1. The CDR3 has 14 residues. V lost 6 bases and J lost 2; bases outside the gene matches: 6. The germline V gene has CDR1 MNHEY and CDR2 SVGAGI. CDR3 in amino acids: CASRRGTVNTEAFF. DNA for the CDR3: TGTGCCAGCAGAAGAGGGACAGTCAACACTGAAGCTTTCTTT.

V gene TRBV19 combines with J gene TRBJ2-3, with D maybe TRBD1 (5 bases). CDR1 is LNHDA and CDR2 is SQIVND in the germline V gene (reference sequence). V was trimmed by 3 bases and J by 6 bases, leaving 16 bases between them. CDR3 length: 15 amino acids. In DNA, the CDR3 is TGTGCCAGTAGTATCAGGCCAGGGTACAGGGATACGCAGTATTTT. Its protein is CASSIRPGYRDTQYF. Looking up the rest from reference TRBV19 and TRBJ2-3 gives the full variable domain: DGGITQSPKYLFRKEGQNVTLSCEQNLNHDAMYWYRQDPGQGLRLIYYSQIVNDFQKGDIAEGYSVSREKKESFPLTVTSAQKNPTAFYLCASSIRPGYRDTQYFGPGTRLTVL.

This clone was observed a handful of times. The chain employs TRBV4-2 and TRBJ2-1, with 8 bases aligning to TRBD1. From germline, CDR1 is LGHNA and CDR2 YNFKEQ. CDR3 length equals 17 residues. After removal of 5 bases from V and 6 bases from J, the junction contained 15 bases not matched to a gene. DNA of the CDR3: TGTGCCAGCAGCGACAGGGGAGCGGAGCTGAACGTCAATGAGCAGTTCTTC. As protein: CASSDRGAELNVNEQFF.

The rearrangement joins TRBV5-4 to TRBJ2-3; no definite D call. Deletions cut 4 bases from V and 3 bases from J, with 12 bases between. The CDR3 contains 14 residues. Germline values: CDR1 SGHNT, CDR2 YYREEE (reference sequence). The CDR3 bases are TGTGCCAGCAGCACCAAGACTGGGACAGATACGCAGTATTTT. Amino acid sequence: CASSTKTGTDTQYF. The full variable domain, with the rest looked up from reference TRBV5-4 and TRBJ2-3, is ETGVTQSPTHLIKTRGQQVTLRCSSQSGHNTVSWYQQALGQGPQFIFQYYREEENGRGNFPPRFSGLQFPNYSSELNVNALELDDSALYLCASSTKTGTDTQYFGPGTRLTVL.